This T cell receptor (beta chain) originates from a study of blood T cell repertoires in COVID-19. About the study: COVID-19 samples from acute and convalescent phases originated in the United States, Italy and Spain. From T cells, B-cell-depleted T cells, or PBMCs came the material, which was cDNA or gDNA.

This clone was seen only a few times. Per the study methods: Amplification of reference gene primers was used by the study to estimate nucleated cell counts. The assay was immunoSEQ multiplex PCR, and TCRdb's table has in-frame clones only and misses some. V and J calls and clone size follow that table, whereas D and trimming were derived from the DNA. The sample lists roughly 200,000 clones, about nine tenths occurring once. Germline V CDR1 and CDR2: DFQATT, SNEGSKA (reference sequence). CDR3 length equals 13 residues. V lost 6 bases and J lost 0, with 9 bases in between. All recovered Cohort 3 donors got two negative PCRs, got clearance, or saw symptom resolution.

The rearrangement joins TRBV20-1 to TRBJ1-3, with D unclear. The sample consisted of PBMCs or T cells enriched from blood (not recorded which). The clonotype comes from a woman aged 30 to 39 who had recovered from COVID-19. The chain's CDR3 is CSASGLSGNTIYF. CDR3 coding DNA: TGCAGTGCAAGTGGACTCTCTGGAAACACCATATATTTT.